The 18 T cell receptor beta chains below come from one sample, sequenced in a study of cytotoxic CD8 clonotypes in ibrutinib-treated CLL. The method was immunoSEQ multiplex PCR; TCRdb's version includes in-frame clones alone and lacks a portion of them. The sample records some 81,000 clones, about 76% being singletons. Material: PBMCs, obtained after 12 months of ibrutinib treatment. These receptors were obtained from a human donor with chronic lymphocytic leukemia.

The chain is built from TRBV2 and TRBJ1-1; TRBD1 is a possible D gene (6 bases). From germline, CDR1 is SNHLY and CDR2 FYNNEI. The V and J ends lost 5 bases and 0 bases respectively, with 13 bases between them. This CDR3 spans 15 amino acids. The CDR3 protein is CASSRTAPMNTEAFF. The CDR3 bases are TGTGCCAGCAGTAGGACAGCCCCAATGAACACTGAAGCTTTCTTT.

The CDR3 DNA follows: TGTGCCAGCAGCGTAGTTGGAGACACAGATACGCAGTATTTT. Amino acid sequence: CASSVVGDTDTQYF. The chain employs TRBV9 and TRBJ2-3; D is unresolved. The CDR3 totals 14 residues. Trimming stripped 0 bases from V and 2 bases from J, with 7 bases between. Germline CDR1 is SGDLS and CDR2 is YYNGEE. Together with reference TRBV9 and TRBJ2-3, the CDR3 gives the full variable domain: DSGVTQTPKHLITATGQRVTLRCSPRSGDLSVYWYQQSLDQGLQFLIQYYNGEERAKGNILERFSAQQFPDLHSELNLSSLELGDSALYFCASSVVGDTDTQYFGPGTRLTVL.

This chain connects TRBV5-1 to TRBJ1-4; TRBD1 might be the D (5 bases). V lost 4 bases, J lost 10 bases, and 14 bases lay in between. Germline V gene data show CDR1 as SGHRS and CDR2 as YFSETQ. The CDR3 has 13 residues. This chain's CDR3 is CASSGTGFGKLFF. In DNA form, the CDR3 reads TGCGCCAGCAGCGGGACTGGGTTCGGAAAACTGTTTTTT.

The chain couples TRBV5-4 to TRBJ2-1; TRBD2 agrees at 8 bases. V trimming: 3 bases; J trimming: 0 bases; junction bases outside the gene matches: 11. This CDR3 comprises 18 residues. The germline V gene has CDR1 SGHNT and CDR2 YYREEE (reference sequence). CDR3 region: CASSYSLPRGGSYNEQFF. In DNA, the CDR3 is TGTGCCAGCAGCTACTCCCTCCCCCGGGGGGGCTCCTACAATGAGCAGTTCTTC.

The CDR3 reads CASSQRADTTDTQYF. In DNA form, the CDR3 reads TGCGCCAGCAGCCAAAGGGCGGACACCACAGATACGCAGTATTTT. The rearrangement links TRBV4-3 to TRBJ2-3, with TRBD1 as a possible D gene (5 bases). The CDR3 runs 15 residues. The ends were cut back, 2 bases at V and 2 bases at J, with 11 bases in the middle. Germline CDR1 reads LGHNA; CDR2 reads YSLEER.

The rearrangement uses TRBV29-1 and TRBJ1-4; TRBD1 agrees at 7 bases. The CDR3 consists of 12 residues. The germline V gene encodes CDR1 SQVTM and CDR2 ANQGSEA. The trim removed 7 bases at V and 6 bases at J, leaving 5 bases unmatched. As DNA, the CDR3 is TGCAGCGGGGGGACAGAGGATGAAAAACTGTTTTTT. It codes for CSGGTEDEKLFF.

The chain links TRBV27 to TRBJ2-7; no definite D call. CDR1 is MNHEY and CDR2 is SMNVEV in the germline V gene (reference sequence). CDR3 length: 15 residues. V lost 5 bases and J 6 bases, leaving 20 bases between the germline ends. DNA of the CDR3: TGTGCCAGCAGTCCCCGAGTTGCCACCCCGGGCGAGCAGTACTTC. Protein: CASSPRVATPGEQYF.

The V gene is TRBV5-1, the J gene TRBJ1-6; D remains unclear. Germline assignment: CDR1 SGHRS and CDR2 YFSETQ. The CDR3 is 15 residues long. The V end lost 0 bases, the J end lost 5 bases, and 9 bases lay between the germline ends. The CDR3: CASSLVGVNNSPLHF. CDR3 sequence (DNA): TGCGCCAGCAGCTTGGTTGGAGTCAATAATTCACCCCTCCACTTT.

This sequence joins TRBV7-6 and TRBJ2-5; D might be TRBD1 or TRBD2, each matching 5 bases. Trimming pared 1 base from V and 4 bases from J, leaving 10 bases between. CDR3 size: 14 residues. Germline assignment: CDR1 SGHVS and CDR2 FNYEAQ. CDR3 in amino acids: CASSLGAGTETQYF. The DNA of the CDR3 is TGTGCCAGCAGCTTAGGAGCAGGGACAGAGACCCAGTACTTC.

This clone was seen once. The chain joins TRBV4-2 to TRBJ1-1, with unresolved D. The length of the CDR3 is 15 residues. Trimming shortened V by 0 bases and J by 5 bases, and 13 bases separated the two germline ends. Germline V lookup: CDR1 LGHNA, CDR2 YNFKEQ. CDR3 DNA: TGTGCCAGCAGCCAAGATGTATTAGGTTGGACTGAAGCTTTCTTT. Translation: CASSQDVLGWTEAFF.

V and J are TRBV4-3 and TRBJ2-5, with no clear D. The V and J ends lost 0 bases and 2 bases respectively, with 10 bases between them. CDR1 is LGHNA and CDR2 is YSLEER in the germline V gene. The CDR3 totals 15 residues. CDR3 in amino acids: CASSQDLTSQETQYF. CDR3 DNA sequence: TGCGCCAGCAGCCAAGATCTTACGAGTCAAGAGACCCAGTACTTC.

This clone was found many times. The chain is built from TRBV4-2 and TRBJ2-2; 12 bases line up with TRBD2. Germline V lookup: CDR1 LGHNA, CDR2 YNFKEQ. The CDR3 is made up of 17 amino acids. V lost 2 bases and J lost 6; bases outside the gene matches: 7. In DNA form, the CDR3 reads TGTGCCAGCAGCCAACTAGCGGGAGGGCCGAGGCCCGGGGAGCTGTTTTTT. Translated: CASSQLAGGPRPGELFF.

The rearrangement joins TRBV28 to TRBJ2-1; TRBD2 agrees at 9 bases. Germline V lookup: CDR1 MDHEN, CDR2 SYDVKM. CDR3 length: 16 residues. V gave up 3 bases and J gave up 3 bases; unmatched junction bases: 6. CDR3 sequence reads: CASSLRGSGSYNEQFF. The CDR3 DNA reads as TGTGCCAGCAGTTTGAGGGGTAGCGGGAGCTACAATGAGCAGTTCTTC.

The chain links TRBV7-2 to TRBJ1-3; tentatively, D is TRBD1 (5 bases). The ends were cut back, 5 bases at V and 9 bases at J, with 17 bases in the middle. Germline CDR1 and CDR2: SGHTA and FQGNSA. This CDR3 has 14 amino acids. The CDR3 DNA reads TGTGCCAGCAGCCCCCTTGGGGCGGGGATCACCATATATTTT. It translates to CASSPLGAGITIYF.

This clone was detected only a few times. The chain is built from TRBV11-2 and TRBJ2-5; 8 bases line up with TRBD1. The germline V gene has CDR1 SGHAT and CDR2 FQNNGV. The CDR3 length is 15 residues. The J segment lost 5 bases and the V segment lost 5 bases, leaving 10 bases of the junction unmatched. CDR3 protein: CASSLTGQGWETQYF. In DNA, the CDR3 is TGTGCCAGCAGCCTAACAGGACAGGGCTGGGAGACCCAGTACTTC. Together with reference TRBV11-2 and TRBJ2-5, the CDR3 gives the full variable domain: EAGVAQSPRYKIIEKRQSVAFWCNPISGHATLYWYQQILGQGPKLLIQFQNNGVVDDSQLPKDRFSAERLKGVDSTLKIQPAKLEDSAVYLCASSLTGQGWETQYFGPGTRLLVL.

This clone was detected only once. The rearrangement uses TRBV18 and TRBJ2-1; tentative D call: TRBD2 (7 bases). Trimming took off 1 base at V and 0 bases at J, with 13 bases between the two ends. CDR1 KGHSH and CDR2 LQKENI come from the germline V gene. This CDR3 contains 17 residues. CDR3 DNA: TGTGCCAGCTCACCACTGGGCGGGGGCCGCTCCTACAATGAGCAGTTCTTC. Encoded protein: CASSPLGGGRSYNEQFF.

DNA of the CDR3: TGTGCCAGCAGCCCCGAGGGGGGAAGGGGCTACGAGCAGTACTTC. Protein: CASSPEGGRGYEQYF. The chain links TRBV7-2 to TRBJ2-7, with D perhaps being TRBD1 or TRBD2 (6 bases each). The length of the CDR3 is 15 residues. Germline V gives CDR1 SGHTA, CDR2 FQGNSA. V was cut by 5 bases and J by 3 bases, with 17 bases left in between. The variable domain in full, with the rest retrieved from reference TRBV7-2 and TRBJ2-7, is GAGVSQSPSNKVTEKGKDVELRCDPISGHTALYWYRQSLGQGLEFLIYFQGNSAPDKSGLPSDRFSAERTGGSVSTLTIQRTQQEDSAVYLCASSPEGGRGYEQYFGPGTRLTVT.

The chain joins TRBV6-4 to TRBJ2-6; D is ambiguous. CDR1 and CDR2 from the germline V gene are MRHNA and SNTAGT. CDR3 size: 16 residues. Trimming stripped 0 bases from V and 0 bases from J, with 6 bases between. The CDR3 spells CASSDSQASGANVLTF. The CDR3 nucleotides read TGTGCCAGCAGTGACTCTCAGGCCTCTGGGGCCAACGTCCTGACTTTC.